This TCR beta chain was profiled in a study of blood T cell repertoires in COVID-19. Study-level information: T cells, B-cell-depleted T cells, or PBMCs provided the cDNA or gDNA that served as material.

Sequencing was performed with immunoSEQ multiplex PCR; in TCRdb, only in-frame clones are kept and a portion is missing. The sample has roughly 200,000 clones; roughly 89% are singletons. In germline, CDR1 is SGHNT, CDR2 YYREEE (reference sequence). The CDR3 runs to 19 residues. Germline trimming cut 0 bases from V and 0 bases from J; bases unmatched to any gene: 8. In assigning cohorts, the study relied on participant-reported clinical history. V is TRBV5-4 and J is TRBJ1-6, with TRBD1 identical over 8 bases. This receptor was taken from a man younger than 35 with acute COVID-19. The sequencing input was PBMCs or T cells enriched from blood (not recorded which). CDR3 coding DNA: TGTGCCAGCAGCTTGGGGTCTCCAGGGGGCGGCTCCTATAATTCACCCCTCCACTTT. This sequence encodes CASSLGSPGGGSYNSPLHF.